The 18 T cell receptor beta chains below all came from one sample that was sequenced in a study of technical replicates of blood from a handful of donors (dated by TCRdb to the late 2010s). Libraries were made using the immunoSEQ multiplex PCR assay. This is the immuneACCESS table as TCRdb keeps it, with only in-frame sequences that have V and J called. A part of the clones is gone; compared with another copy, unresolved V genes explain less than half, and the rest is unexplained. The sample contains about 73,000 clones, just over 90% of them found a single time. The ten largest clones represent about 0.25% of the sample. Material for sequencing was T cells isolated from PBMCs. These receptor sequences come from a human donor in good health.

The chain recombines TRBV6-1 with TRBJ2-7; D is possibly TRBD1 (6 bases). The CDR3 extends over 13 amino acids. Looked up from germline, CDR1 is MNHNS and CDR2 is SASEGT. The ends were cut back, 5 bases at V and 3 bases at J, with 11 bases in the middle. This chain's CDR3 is CASSHRTDYEQYF. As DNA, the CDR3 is TGTGCCAGCAGTCATCGGACAGACTACGAGCAGTACTTC.

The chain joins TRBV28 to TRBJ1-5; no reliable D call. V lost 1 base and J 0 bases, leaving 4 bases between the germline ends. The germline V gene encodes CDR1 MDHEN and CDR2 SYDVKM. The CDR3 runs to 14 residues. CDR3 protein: CASSLSVSNQPQHF. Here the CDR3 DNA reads TGTGCCAGCAGTTTATCGGTTAGCAATCAGCCCCAGCATTTT.

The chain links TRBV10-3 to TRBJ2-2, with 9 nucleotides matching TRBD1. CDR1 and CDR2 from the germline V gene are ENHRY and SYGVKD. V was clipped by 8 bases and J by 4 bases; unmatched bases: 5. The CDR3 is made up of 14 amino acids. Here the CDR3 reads CAIRQGETTGELFF. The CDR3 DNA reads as TGTGCCATCCGACAGGGGGAAACCACCGGGGAGCTGTTTTTT.

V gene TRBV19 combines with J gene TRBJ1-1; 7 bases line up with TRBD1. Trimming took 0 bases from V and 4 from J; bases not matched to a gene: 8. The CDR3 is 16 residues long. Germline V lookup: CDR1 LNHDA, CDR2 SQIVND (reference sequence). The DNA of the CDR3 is TGTGCCAGTAGTATAGAGCCACAGGGGTATCGCACTGAAGCTTTCTTT. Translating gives CASSIEPQGYRTEAFF.

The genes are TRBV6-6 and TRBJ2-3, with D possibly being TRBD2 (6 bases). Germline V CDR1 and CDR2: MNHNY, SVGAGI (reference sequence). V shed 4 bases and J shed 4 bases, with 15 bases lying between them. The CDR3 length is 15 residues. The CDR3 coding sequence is TGTGCCAGCAGTTTTTCTAGGGGAGGTCCAGATACGCAGTATTTT. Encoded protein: CASSFSRGGPDTQYF.

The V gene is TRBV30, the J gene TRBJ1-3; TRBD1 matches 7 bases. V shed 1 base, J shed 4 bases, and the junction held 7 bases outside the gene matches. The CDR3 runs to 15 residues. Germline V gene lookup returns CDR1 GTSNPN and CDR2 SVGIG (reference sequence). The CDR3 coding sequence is TGTGCCTGGAGTGCCTACAGGGGAGAAGGAAACACCATATATTTT. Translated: CAWSAYRGEGNTIYF.

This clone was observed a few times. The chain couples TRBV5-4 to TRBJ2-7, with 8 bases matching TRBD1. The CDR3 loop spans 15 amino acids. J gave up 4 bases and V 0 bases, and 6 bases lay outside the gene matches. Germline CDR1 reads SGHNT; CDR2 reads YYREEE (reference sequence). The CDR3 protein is CASSLERTGGYEQYF. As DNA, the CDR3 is TGTGCCAGCAGCTTGGAAAGAACAGGGGGGTACGAGCAGTACTTC. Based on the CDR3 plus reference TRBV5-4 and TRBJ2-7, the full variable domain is ETGVTQSPTHLIKTRGQQVTLRCSSQSGHNTVSWYQQALGQGPQFIFQYYREEENGRGNFPPRFSGLQFPNYSSELNVNALELDDSALYLCASSLERTGGYEQYFGPGTRLTVT.

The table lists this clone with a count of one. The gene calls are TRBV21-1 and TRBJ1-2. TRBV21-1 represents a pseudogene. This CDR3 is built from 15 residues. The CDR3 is CASITTGISSHGYTF. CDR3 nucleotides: TGTGCCAGCATCACAACCGGGATCTCATCGCATGGCTACACCTTC.

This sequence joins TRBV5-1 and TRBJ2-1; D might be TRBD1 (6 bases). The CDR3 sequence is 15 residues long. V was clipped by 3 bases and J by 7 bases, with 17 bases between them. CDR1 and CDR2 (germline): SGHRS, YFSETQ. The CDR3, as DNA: TGCGCCAGCAGCTACTCGGCGGTAGGGGGAAATGAGCAGTTCTTC. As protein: CASSYSAVGGNEQFF.

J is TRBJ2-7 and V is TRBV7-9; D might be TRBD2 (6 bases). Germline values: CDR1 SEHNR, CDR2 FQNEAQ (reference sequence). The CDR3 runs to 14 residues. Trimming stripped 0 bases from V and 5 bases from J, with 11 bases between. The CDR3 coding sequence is TGTGCCAGCAGCTTAGCCGGGGGAGGAGACGAGCAGTACTTC. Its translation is CASSLAGGGDEQYF. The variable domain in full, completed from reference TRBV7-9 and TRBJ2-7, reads DTGVSQNPRHKITKRGQNVTFRCDPISEHNRLYWYRQTLGQGPEFLTYFQNEAQLEKSRLLSDRFSAERPKGSFSTLEIQRTEQGDSAMYLCASSLAGGGDEQYFGPGTRLTVT.

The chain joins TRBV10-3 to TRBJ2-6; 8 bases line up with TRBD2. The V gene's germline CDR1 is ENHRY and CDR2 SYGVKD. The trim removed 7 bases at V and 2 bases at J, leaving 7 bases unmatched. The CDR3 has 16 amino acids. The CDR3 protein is CAIKTGGRTGANVLTF. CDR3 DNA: TGTGCCATCAAAACGGGGGGGAGGACTGGGGCCAACGTCCTGACTTTC.

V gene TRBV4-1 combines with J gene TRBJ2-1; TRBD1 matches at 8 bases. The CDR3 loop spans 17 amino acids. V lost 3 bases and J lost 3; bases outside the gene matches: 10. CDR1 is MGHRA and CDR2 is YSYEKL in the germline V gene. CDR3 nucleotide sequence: TGCGCCAGCAGCCAGGGATCCGGGACAGGTCGCTACAATGAGCAGTTCTTC. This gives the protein CASSQGSGTGRYNEQFF.

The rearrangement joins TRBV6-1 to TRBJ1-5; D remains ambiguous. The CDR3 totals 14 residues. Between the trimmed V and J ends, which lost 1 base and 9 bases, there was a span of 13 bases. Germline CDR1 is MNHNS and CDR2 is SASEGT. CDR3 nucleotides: TGTGCCAGCAGTGAAGTTGGAGGTGCATTGCCCCAGCATTTT. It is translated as CASSEVGGALPQHF.

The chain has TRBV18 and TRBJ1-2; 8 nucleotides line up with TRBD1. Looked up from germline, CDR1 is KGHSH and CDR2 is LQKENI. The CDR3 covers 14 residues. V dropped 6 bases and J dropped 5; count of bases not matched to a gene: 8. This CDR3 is CASSPGTGEYGYTF. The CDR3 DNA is TGTGCCAGCTCTCCCGGGACAGGCGAGTATGGCTACACCTTC.

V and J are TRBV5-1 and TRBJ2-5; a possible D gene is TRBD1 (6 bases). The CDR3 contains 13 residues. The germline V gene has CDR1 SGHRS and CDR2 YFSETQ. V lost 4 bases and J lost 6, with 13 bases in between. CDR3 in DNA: TGCGCCAGCAGCCCCAGGGGCCCCAAGACCCAGTACTTC. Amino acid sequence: CASSPRGPKTQYF.

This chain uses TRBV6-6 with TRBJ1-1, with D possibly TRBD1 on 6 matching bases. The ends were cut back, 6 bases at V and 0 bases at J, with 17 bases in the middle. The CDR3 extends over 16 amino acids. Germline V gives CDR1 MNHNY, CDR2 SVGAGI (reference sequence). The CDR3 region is CASSLSGGRVNTEAFF. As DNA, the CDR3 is TGTGCCAGCAGCCTTTCGGGGGGCAGGGTGAACACTGAAGCTTTCTTT.

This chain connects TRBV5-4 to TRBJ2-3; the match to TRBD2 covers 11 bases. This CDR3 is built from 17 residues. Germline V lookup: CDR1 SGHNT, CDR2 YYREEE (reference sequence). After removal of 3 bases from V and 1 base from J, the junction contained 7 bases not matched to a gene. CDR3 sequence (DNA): TGTGCCAGCAGCTACCGAATAGCGGGAGGGCGCACAGATACGCAGTATTTT. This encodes CASSYRIAGGRTDTQYF.

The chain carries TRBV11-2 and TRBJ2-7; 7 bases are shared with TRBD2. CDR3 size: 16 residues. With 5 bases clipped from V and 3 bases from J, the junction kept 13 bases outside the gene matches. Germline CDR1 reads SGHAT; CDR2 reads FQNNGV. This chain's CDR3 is CASSPVRGGRNYEQYF. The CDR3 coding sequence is TGTGCCAGCAGCCCCGTTAGGGGAGGGAGGAACTACGAGCAGTACTTC.